The rows below give T cell receptor beta chains drawn from one sample of a study of T-cell reconstitution after alpha-beta-depleted transplantation in children. TCRdb re-called the PCR reads through MiXCR, storing one row per CDR3 protein. This table has some 200,000 distinct CDR3 sequences, roughly 8.1% appearing once. The specimen comprised PBMCs, mostly from graft donor cells, sampled 360 days after TCRalphabeta/CD19-depleted stem cell transplant. The receptors were sampled from a male patient aged 2-10 years who had a stem cell transplant for acute myeloid leukemia, so the T cells may come from the graft donor. The CDR3 runs from the conserved cysteine through the conserved F or W.

CSVPGQGVSGNTIYF TRBJ1-3 TRBV29-1
CSVGGAQGIQETQYF TRBJ2-5 TRBV29-1
CAWSVHVNTEAFF TRBJ1-1 TRBV30
CASSSRLADYNEQFF TRBJ2-1 TRBV5-1
CSAGGYQETQYF TRBJ2-5 TRBV29-1
CASSPPLGVGGGELFF TRBJ2-2 TRBV12-3/TRBV12-4
CASSGRVGTNEKLFF TRBJ1-4 TRBV6-1
CASSFRDSTDTQYF TRBJ2-3 TRBV5-1
CSASPSGANYGYTF TRBJ1-2 TRBV20-1
CASSPGHLNSNQPQHF TRBJ1-5 TRBV5-1
CSVEVVARGETQYF TRBJ2-5 TRBV29-1
CASSTEQGGYGYTF TRBJ1-2 TRBV6-1
CASSLGGDTSGRQRGFF TRBJ2-1 TRBV5-1
CASSPRLALMQVSYNEQFF TRBJ2-1 TRBV6-5
CASSFMPLAGGTGELFF TRBJ2-2 TRBV11-2
CASRSDRENSPLHF TRBJ1-6 TRBV12-3/TRBV12-4
CASSQVPQETQYF TRBJ2-5 TRBV12-3/TRBV12-4
CSARVGANVLTF TRBJ2-6 TRBV20-1
CASSSDRPYYGYTF TRBJ1-2 TRBV5-1
CASSRASRDSEQFF TRBJ2-1 TRBV2
CASSLVQLRGSSYEQYF TRBJ2-7 TRBV7-2
CASSFGDSMDEQYF TRBJ2-7 TRBV12-3/TRBV12-4